Each of the 3 T cell receptor beta chains below was sequenced from the same sample in a study of OX40 agonist ivuxolimab in advanced cancers. The method was immunoSEQ multiplex PCR; TCRdb's version includes in-frame clones alone and lacks a portion of them. The table shows 95,000 to 100,000 clones, with 85% to 95% occurring only once. The material sequenced was CD4+ or CD8+ T cells sorted from blood, taken in a trial of the OX40 agonist ivuxolimab. The receptors were gathered from an adult with an advanced solid tumor such as melanoma, head and neck, liver or kidney cancer.

The chain combines TRBV2 with TRBJ2-1; 7 nucleotides agree with TRBD2. This CDR3 is built from 13 residues. Germline CDR1 reads SNHLY; CDR2 reads FYNNEI. V trimming: 7 bases; J trimming: 6 bases; junction bases outside the gene matches: 6. As DNA, the CDR3 is TGTGCCAGCAATCTAGCGGAGAGCAATGAGCAGTTCTTC. It yields the protein CASNLAESNEQFF.

The chain combines TRBV28 with TRBJ2-7, with a tentative D call TRBD1 (5 bases). CDR1 and CDR2 (germline): MDHEN, SYDVKM. This CDR3 spans 14 amino acids. The V and J ends lost 4 bases and 5 bases respectively, with 15 bases between them. CDR3 region: CASSSSQGRDEQYF. In DNA, the CDR3 is TGTGCCAGCAGTTCCTCTCAGGGTCGGGACGAGCAGTACTTC.

The rearrangement uses TRBV7-8 and TRBJ1-1; D perhaps matches TRBD1 (6 bases). Trimming shortened V by 0 bases and J by 4 bases, and 12 bases separated the two germline ends. Germline V gene sequence: CDR1 SGHVS, CDR2 FQNEAQ. This CDR3 is 15 amino acids long. Here the CDR3 reads CASSLAHRVFTEAFF. In nucleotides, the CDR3 is TGTGCCAGCAGCTTAGCTCACAGGGTGTTCACTGAAGCTTTCTTT.